The text below deals with one T cell receptor (beta chain). These data originate in a study of preoperative IRX-2 immunotherapy in early breast cancer. Libraries were prepared by immunoSEQ multiplex PCR; TCRdb keeps only in-frame clonotypes and omits some of them. Among 24,000 or so clones listed, about four fifths were seen once. The sample's treatment: preoperative locoregional IRX-2 cytokine immunotherapy. Patients received preoperative, locoregional IRX-2 cytokine immunotherapy in a phase Ib study. The TCR sequence derives from a human donor with breast cancer. The sequences come from lymph node tissue, collected before IRX-2 immunotherapy.

CDR3 in DNA: TGTGCCAGCAGTGAGTCAGAAGAGACCCAGTACTTC. Encoded protein: CASSESEETQYF. V is TRBV25-1 and J is TRBJ2-5; D remains ambiguous. This CDR3 is 12 amino acids long. V was clipped by 3 bases and J by 3 bases, with 5 bases between them. Germline CDR1 reads MGHDK; CDR2 reads SYGVNS.